A selection of T cell receptor beta chains follows, all from one sample in a study of OX40 agonist ivuxolimab in advanced cancers. Repertoires were generated with immunoSEQ multiplex PCR, while TCRdb's copy carries only in-frame clones and drops some. The sample records about 15,000 clones, almost 80% being singletons. The specimen comprised CD4+ or CD8+ T cells sorted from blood, sampled in a trial of the OX40 agonist ivuxolimab. These receptors were taken from an adult with an advanced solid tumor such as melanoma, head and neck, liver or kidney cancer. CDR3s include the opening cysteine and the closing phenylalanine or tryptophan. A D gene is named only where the DNA matches it firmly. Not every row has a clone size; where given, it reads once, few, many or a size class.

abundance	v_gene	j_gene	d_gene	CDR3aa	CDR3nt
NA	TRBV2	TRBJ1-5	TRBD1	CASSQSTGDNQPQHF	TGTGCCAGCAGTCAATCGACAGGGGACAATCAGCCCCAGCATTTT
NA	TRBV29-1	TRBJ1-1	NA	CSAWRDTEAFF	TGCAGCGCTTGGAGGGACACTGAAGCTTTCTTT
NA	TRBV28	TRBJ2-7	TRBD1	CASTPPRGRQYF	TGTGCCAGCACCCCCCCGAGGGGGCGGCAGTACTTC
NA	TRBV7-9	TRBJ2-7	TRBD1	CASSKGQVWEYEQYF	TGTGCCAGCAGCAAGGGACAGGTCTGGGAGTACGAGCAGTACTTC
NA	TRBV5-3	TRBJ1-3	TRBD1	CARSLPGQGAFAGNTIYF	TGTGCCAGAAGCTTGCCGGGACAGGGGGCATTCGCTGGAAACACCATATATTTT
NA	TRBV6-6	TRBJ2-7	NA	CASSVGTRYEQYF	TGTGCCAGCAGTGTCGGGACGCGCTACGAGCAGTACTTC
NA	TRBV29-1	TRBJ2-1	NA	CSVVGQESLPYNEQFF	TGCAGCGTTGTAGGGCAGGAGTCGTTACCTTACAATGAGCAGTTCTTC
few	TRBV9	TRBJ2-3	NA	CASSAGADTQYF	TGTGCCAGCAGCGCCGGGGCAGATACGCAGTATTTT
once	TRBV9	TRBJ2-5	NA	CASSVEGETQYF	TGTGCCAGCAGCGTAGAAGGAGAGACCCAGTACTTC
NA	TRBV7-8	TRBJ2-1	TRBD2	CASRSTSSGSWYNEQFF	TGTGCCAGCAGATCCACCTCCAGCGGGAGTTGGTACAATGAGCAGTTCTTC
NA	TRBV7-6	TRBJ1-3	NA	CASSRLQGSGNTIYF	TGTGCCAGCAGCCGTCTTCAGGGATCCGGAAACACCATATATTTT
NA	TRBV6-1	TRBJ1-1	TRBD1	CAILDRGLAEAFF	TGTGCCATCCTGGACAGGGGTTTGGCTGAAGCTTTCTTT
NA	TRBV14	TRBJ2-7	TRBD2	CASSLWGGDYEQYF	TGTGCCAGCAGCCTGTGGGGGGGGGACTACGAGCAGTACTTC
few	TRBV7-7	TRBJ2-7	TRBD2	CASSLIAGDEQYF	TGTGCTAGCAGCTTAATTGCGGGAGACGAGCAGTACTTC
few	TRBV19	TRBJ1-2	TRBD1	CASSDNRGRAYGYTF	TGTGCCAGTAGCGATAACAGGGGGCGAGCCTATGGCTACACCTTC
NA	TRBV11-2	TRBJ2-7	NA	CASSLLYESYEQYF	TGTGCCAGCAGCTTACTGTACGAGTCCTACGAGCAGTACTTC